The clone carrying this T cell receptor (beta chain) has only a few counts. These data originate in a study of CD8 T cells in Susac syndrome. RNA totalling about 0.45 to 1 ug underwent reverse transcription with random hexamers. Using its own MiXCR run on the immunoSEQ multiplex PCR reads, TCRdb lists one record per CDR3 protein. Of approximately 300,000 distinct CDR3 sequences listed, 65% to 90% are singletons. Germline V lookup: CDR1 MNHEY, CDR2 SMNVEV (reference sequence). Trimming at V came to 2 bases and at J to 3 bases, leaving 4 bases not matched to a gene. The CDR3 has 14 residues. The sequencing sample was made of CD8+ T cells from PBMCs. This chain joins TRBV27 and TRBJ2-7, with 7 positions matching TRBD2. This TCR was sampled from a human donor with multiple sclerosis. Here the CDR3 reads CASSLRGVGYEQYF. CDR3 nucleotide sequence: TGTGCCAGCAGTTTACGGGGGGTTGGCTACGAGCAGTACTTC.